Below are 15 T cell receptor beta chains sequenced from a single sample in a study of blood T cell repertoires in COVID-19. Profiled with immunoSEQ multiplex PCR; TCRdb holds only in-frame clones, not every one. The repertoire holds about 74,000 clones, with just under 85% as singletons. Sequencing was carried out using peripheral blood. The receptors derive from a man in his 70s with acute or convalescent COVID-19.

This clone has just a few counts. The rearrangement links TRBV28 to TRBJ2-7, with D possibly matching TRBD2 (5 bases). The V end lost 7 bases, the J end lost 2 bases, and 18 bases lay between the germline ends. The CDR3 has 15 amino acids. Germline assignment: CDR1 MDHEN and CDR2 SYDVKM. CDR3 sequence: CASTTPGKAAYEQYF. For the CDR3, the DNA is TGTGCCAGCACCACCCCGGGAAAGGCCGCCTACGAGCAGTACTTC.

The genes are TRBV6-5 and TRBJ2-7; TRBD2 agrees at 7 bases. The V gene end was trimmed by 7 bases and the J gene end by 2 bases; junction bases not matched to a gene: 8. CDR3 length: 14 residues. Per the germline V gene, CDR1 is MNHEY and CDR2 is SVGAGI. The DNA for the CDR3 is TGTGCCAGCAAGAAAGCGGGGCCTACCTACGAGCAGTACTTC. Translation gives CASKKAGPTYEQYF.

The chain links TRBV5-4 to TRBJ2-7; TRBD1 matches at 10 bases. This CDR3 has 14 residues. In germline, CDR1 is SGHNT, CDR2 YYREEE (reference sequence). Trimming at V came to 3 bases and at J to 5 bases, leaving 5 bases not matched to a gene. The CDR3: CASSSRQGANEQYF. The CDR3 bases are TGTGCCAGCAGCTCGAGACAGGGGGCCAACGAGCAGTACTTC.

The CDR3 nucleotides read TGTGCCAGCAGCCTGGGCGGGGGCGACACCGGGGAGCTGTTTTTT. Protein product: CASSLGGGDTGELFF. The chain carries TRBV3-1 (or the pseudogene TRBV3-2) and TRBJ2-2; D might be TRBD2 (7 bases). This CDR3 spans 15 amino acids. V was clipped by 4 bases and J by 3 bases, with 12 bases between them. Germline V gene data show CDR1 as LGHDT and CDR2 as YNNKEL (reference sequence).

CDR3 sequence reads: CASREQGVGDTQYF. The CDR3, as DNA: TGTGCCAGCAGGGAACAGGGGGTAGGAGATACGCAGTATTTT. This chain uses TRBV6-1 with TRBJ2-3; 8 bases line up with TRBD1. The trim removed 6 bases at V and 5 bases at J, leaving 7 bases unmatched. The CDR3 covers 14 residues. Germline V gene data show CDR1 as MNHNS and CDR2 as SASEGT.

The chain recombines TRBV30 with TRBJ1-2, with a weak D call TRBD1 (5 bases). The germline gives CDR1 GTSNPN, CDR2 SVGIG (reference sequence). V was trimmed by 2 bases and J by 4 bases, leaving 8 bases between them. This CDR3 comprises 12 residues. CDR3 coding DNA: TGTGCCTGGAGTCAGGGAGGCTATGGCTACACCTTC. This gives the protein CAWSQGGYGYTF.

This clone has a handful of counts. V gene TRBV3-1 (or the pseudogene TRBV3-2) combines with J gene TRBJ2-2; tentatively, D is TRBD1 (6 bases). Trimming took off 4 bases at V and 4 bases at J, with 22 bases between the two ends. Germline values: CDR1 LGHDT, CDR2 YNNKEL (reference sequence). The CDR3 has 18 residues. CDR3 sequence: CASSLRFAGAQSTGELFF. For the CDR3, the DNA is TGTGCCAGCAGCCTTCGTTTCGCAGGGGCCCAATCCACCGGGGAGCTGTTTTTT.

Only one count was recorded for this clone. In DNA, the CDR3 is TGTGCCAGCAGCTCGGGACAGGGGGCAGTTTCACCCCTCCACTTT. Protein product: CASSSGQGAVSPLHF. The V gene is TRBV7-8, the J gene TRBJ1-6, with 12 bases that match TRBD1. V trimming: 4 bases; J trimming: 9 bases; junction bases outside the gene matches: 4. Germline values: CDR1 SGHVS, CDR2 FQNEAQ. The CDR3 contains 15 residues.

The V and J genes are TRBV2 and TRBJ2-3; D unclear. With 6 bases removed from V and 2 bases from J, the gap between germline ends came to 9 bases. The CDR3 has 13 amino acids. CDR1 and CDR2 from the germline V gene are SNHLY and FYNNEI. The CDR3 loop is CASSPQNTDTQYF. The CDR3 nucleotides are TGTGCCAGCAGCCCCCAAAACACAGATACGCAGTATTTT.

The chain has TRBV9 and TRBJ1-5, with D maybe TRBD1 (6 bases). Trimming removed 0 bases from V and 5 bases from J, with 12 bases in between. The CDR3 is made up of 15 amino acids. Germline-derived CDR1 and CDR2 are SGDLS and YYNGEE. The CDR3 DNA reads TGTGCCAGCAGCGTAGGAGGGGGGGAGGATCAGCCCCAGCATTTT. Its protein is CASSVGGGEDQPQHF.

This chain connects TRBV10-3 to TRBJ2-6; D is unresolved. CDR1 is ENHRY and CDR2 is SYGVKD in the germline V gene. V was cut by 3 bases and J by 0 bases, with 15 bases left in between. The CDR3 is 18 amino acids. This chain's CDR3 is CAISDTSPGRSGANVLTF. CDR3 DNA: TGTGCCATCAGTGATACGTCCCCCGGTCGCTCTGGGGCCAACGTCCTGACTTTC.

The chain recombines TRBV6-5 with TRBJ2-5, with 8 bases matching TRBD1. The J segment lost 1 base and the V segment lost 6 bases, leaving 4 bases of the junction unmatched. The CDR3 consists of 14 residues. Looked up from germline, CDR1 is MNHEY and CDR2 is SVGAGI. This CDR3 reads CASSGTGSQETQYF. Written as DNA, the CDR3 is TGTGCCAGCAGCGGGACAGGAAGCCAAGAGACCCAGTACTTC.

The chain combines TRBV6-1 with TRBJ2-7; no clear D gene. Trimming shortened V by 0 bases and J by 6 bases, and 15 bases separated the two germline ends. CDR1 MNHNS and CDR2 SASEGT come from the germline V gene. This CDR3 is 15 amino acids long. The CDR3 coding sequence is TGTGCCAGCAGTGAAGCCCCCAGTCTAGTCGTCGAGCAGTACTTC. Residues: CASSEAPSLVVEQYF.

The rearrangement uses TRBV5-1 and TRBJ2-2; D may be TRBD2 (5 bases). CDR1 and CDR2 from the germline V gene are SGHRS and YFSETQ. Trimming left V 6 bases short and J 6 bases short, with 18 bases between. The CDR3 has 15 residues. The CDR3: CASKQPKRGAGELFF. DNA for the CDR3: TGCGCCAGCAAGCAGCCAAAACGGGGAGCCGGGGAGCTGTTTTTT. The full variable domain, rest sourced from reference TRBV5-1 and TRBJ2-2, is KAGVTQTPRYLIKTRGQQVTLSCSPISGHRSVSWYQQTPGQGLQFLFEYFSETQRNKGNFPGRFSGRQFSNSRSEMNVSTLELGDSALYLCASKQPKRGAGELFFGEGSRLTVL.

The CDR3 coding sequence is TGCAGCGTTGAAGAGGGCGAAATTTTAAGCTACAATGAGCAGTTCTTC. Protein sequence: CSVEEGEILSYNEQFF. This chain links TRBV29-1 with TRBJ2-1, with unresolved D. Germline V CDR1 and CDR2: SQVTM, ANQGSEA. The CDR3 is 16 residues long. Trimming pared 0 bases from V and 3 bases from J, leaving 15 bases between.